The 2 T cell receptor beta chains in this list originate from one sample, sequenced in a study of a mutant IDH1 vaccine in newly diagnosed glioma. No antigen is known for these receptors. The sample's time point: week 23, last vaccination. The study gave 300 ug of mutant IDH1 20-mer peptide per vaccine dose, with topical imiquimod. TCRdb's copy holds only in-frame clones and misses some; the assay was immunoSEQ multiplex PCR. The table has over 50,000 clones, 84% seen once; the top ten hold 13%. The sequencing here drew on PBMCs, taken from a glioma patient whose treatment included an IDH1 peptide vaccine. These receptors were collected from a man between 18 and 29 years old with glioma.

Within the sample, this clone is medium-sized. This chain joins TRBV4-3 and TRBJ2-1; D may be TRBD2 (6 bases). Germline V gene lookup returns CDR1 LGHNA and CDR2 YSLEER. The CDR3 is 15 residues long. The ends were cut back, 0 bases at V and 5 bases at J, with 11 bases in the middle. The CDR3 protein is CASSQDVGSHNEQFF. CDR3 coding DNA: TGCGCCAGCAGCCAAGATGTCGGGAGCCACAATGAGCAGTTCTTC.

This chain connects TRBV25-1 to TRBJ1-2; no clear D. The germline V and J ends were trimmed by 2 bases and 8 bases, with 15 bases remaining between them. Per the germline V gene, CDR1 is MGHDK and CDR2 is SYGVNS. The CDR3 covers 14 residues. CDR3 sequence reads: CASSEPTGLEGYTF. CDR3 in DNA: TGTGCCAGCAGTGAACCGACCGGACTAGAGGGCTACACCTTC.